The entry below gives a single T cell receptor (beta chain) sequence along with its context. These data come from a study of memory CD4+ T cells and cytomegalovirus serostatus. Here immunoSEQ multiplex PCR was the method, and the copy in TCRdb shows in-frame clones only, minus some. The data show approximately 44,000 clones, less than 85% seen once. V was pared by 3 bases and J by 4 bases, with 16 bases between. The CDR3 totals 16 residues. The germline V gene encodes CDR1 KGHSH and CDR2 LQKENI. Single viable CD3+CD4+CD8-CD45RO+ cells were sorted as the memory CD4+ T cells. This sequence originates from an adult in good health and CMV-seronegative. Sequenced input: memory CD4+ T cells from blood. The gene calls are TRBV18 and TRBJ1-3; D not resolved. CDR3 sequence reads: CASSPSGESYGNTIYF. CDR3 coding DNA: TGTGCCAGCTCACCGAGTGGGGAGAGCTACGGAAACACCATATATTTT.